In this sample, the clone carrying this TCR beta chain turned up once. Its antigen is still unknown. This entry comes from a study of siplizumab effects on memory and regulatory T cells. Points from the study as a whole: Fewer alloreactive sequences mapped to unstimulated CD4+ memory cells under siplizumab.

Assays were performed on 95,000 to 100,000 TCR templates per sample. Repertoires were generated with immunoSEQ multiplex PCR, while TCRdb's copy carries only in-frame clones and drops some. The profile shows about 91,000 clones, roughly 93% of them singletons. Trimming took off 3 bases at V and 3 bases at J, with 15 bases between the two ends. CDR1 SQVTM and CDR2 ANQGSEA come from the germline V gene. The CDR3 length is 14 residues. This TCR derives from a human donor in good health. The chain is built from TRBV29-1 and TRBJ2-7, with D hard to call. The sample consisted of CD8+ T cells sorted from blood. The DNA of the CDR3 is TGCAGCGTTGAGATGGGCAATGCCGGCTACGAGCAGTACTTC. Amino acids: CSVEMGNAGYEQYF.